The 27 T cell receptor beta chains in this list originate from one sample, sequenced in a study of T cells in Graves' hyperthyroidism and ophthalmopathy (dated by TCRdb to between 2018 and 2021). Libraries were constructed by multiplex PCR. Sequenced using an Illumina HiSeq 2000. The TCR beta CDR3 regions were amplified from RNA transcripts. For the first round of RT-PCR on the TCR CDR3, the HTBI primer set was used together with the Qiagen OneStep RT-PCR kit. The public reads were quality trimmed at Q25 with fastp and then assembled into clones with MiXCR by TCRdb, keeping productive beta chains. Duplicate CDR3 protein sequences are folded into a single record with the most common DNA and genes. The sample table lists about 640,000 distinct CDR3 sequences, more than 12% of them with a count of one. The ten biggest clones cover roughly an eighth of the sample. The sequenced sample was blood. The receptors here all came from a woman in her forties or fifties with Graves' ophthalmopathy.

This clonotype was observed a handful of times. This chain uses TRBV28 with TRBJ1-1, with unresolved D. The V end was cut by 3 bases, the J end by 2 bases, with 10 bases between. This CDR3 contains 14 residues. Germline CDR1 MDHEN, CDR2 SYDVKM. In DNA, the CDR3 is TGTGCCAGCAGTTTGGCTGTCAGAAACACTGAAGCTTTCTTT. Translation gives CASSLAVRNTEAFF.

This clonotype showed up many times. The V gene is TRBV6-1, the J gene TRBJ1-1; no definite D call. The CDR3 is 13 amino acids. Germline V gene lookup returns CDR1 MNHNS and CDR2 SASEGT. V shed 7 bases and J shed 1 base, with 10 bases lying between them. The CDR3 DNA is TGTGCCAGCATGAACAGTAGGAACACTGAAGCTTTCTTT. Translation: CASMNSRNTEAFF.

This clonotype has ten or more counts. The chain joins TRBV20-1 to TRBJ2-7; 7 positions agree with TRBD1. V lost 4 bases to trimming and J lost 1 base; unmatched junction nucleotides: 7. In germline, CDR1 is DFQATT, CDR2 SNEGSKA (reference sequence). The CDR3 covers 14 residues. The CDR3 loop reads CSAIRQGRSYEQYF. In DNA, the CDR3 is TGCAGTGCTATAAGACAGGGAAGGTCCTACGAGCAGTACTTC.

The rearrangement joins TRBV24-1 to TRBJ2-3; TRBD2 agrees at 9 bases. With 4 bases clipped from V and 4 bases from J, the junction kept 2 bases outside the gene matches. Germline assignment: CDR1 KGHDR and CDR2 SFDVKD. CDR3 length: 14 residues. This CDR3 is CATSDERGADTQYF. The CDR3 coding sequence is TGTGCCACCAGTGACGAGCGGGGGGCAGATACGCAGTATTTT.

The chain couples TRBV7-8 to TRBJ2-2; D may be TRBD2 (6 bases). There are 16 residues in the CDR3. Trimming stripped 4 bases from V and 0 bases from J, with 12 bases between. Germline V CDR1 and CDR2: SGHVS, FQNEAQ. The CDR3 nucleotides read TGTGCCAGCAGCTCCCAGCTAGCGCCGAACACCGGGGAGCTGTTTTTT. Translating it yields CASSSQLAPNTGELFF.

The V call is TRBV19, the J call TRBJ1-5; 7 nucleotides align to TRBD1. From germline, CDR1 is LNHDA and CDR2 SQIVND (reference sequence). The V gene end was trimmed by 7 bases and the J gene end by 7 bases; junction bases not matched to a gene: 7. The CDR3 is 13 residues long. CDR3 loop: CASTDRVGQPQHF. For the CDR3, the DNA is TGTGCCAGTACCGACAGGGTGGGGCAGCCCCAGCATTTT.

This clonotype was observed a few times. The chain combines TRBV9 with TRBJ1-6; 7 bases fit TRBD1. Per germline, CDR1 SGDLS and CDR2 YYNGEE. With 4 bases clipped from V and 0 bases from J, the junction kept 7 bases outside the gene matches. This CDR3 is 17 amino acids long. The DNA for the CDR3 is TGTGCCAGCAGCCGGGAACAGGGGCGCTCCTATAATTCACCCCTCCACTTT. Translating it yields CASSREQGRSYNSPLHF.

As regards this clonotype: The junction and the germline gene differ at one end; a read error may be behind it. This chain links TRBV7-9 with TRBJ2-1; TRBD2 matches at 7 bases. This CDR3 has 15 amino acids. Per the germline V gene, CDR1 is SEHNR and CDR2 is FQNEAQ (reference sequence). CDR3 sequence (DNA): TGTGCCAGCAGCTTATTGGCTAGCGGCTACAATGAGCGGTTCTTC. Its translation is CASSLLASGYNERFF.

The rearrangement joins TRBV28 to TRBJ2-7, with D uncertain. Germline V CDR1 and CDR2: MDHEN, SYDVKM. CDR3 length: 11 amino acids. V was shortened by 5 bases and J by 3 bases, with 5 bases between the two germline ends. In nucleotides, the CDR3 is TGTGCCAGCAGTAAAATCTACGAGCAGTACTTC. The encoded protein is CASSKIYEQYF. Together with reference TRBV28 and TRBJ2-7, the CDR3 gives the full variable domain: DVKVTQSSRYLVKRTGEKVFLECVQDMDHENMFWYRQDPGLGLRLIYFSYDVKMKEKGDIPEGYSVSREKKERFSLILESASTNQTSMYLCASSKIYEQYFGPGTRLTVT.

This clonotype has ten or more counts. The rearrangement joins TRBV19 to TRBJ2-7, with 8 bases matching TRBD1. V was pared by 5 bases and J by 2 bases, with 8 bases of the junction left unmatched. In germline, CDR1 is LNHDA, CDR2 SQIVND (reference sequence). The CDR3 consists of 15 residues. CDR3 nucleotides: TGTGCCAGTAGTTATCGATCGACAGGGGCCTACGAGCAGTACTTC. This translates into CASSYRSTGAYEQYF.

In regard to this clonotype: A clone one base away is much larger, so this may be a read error. V is TRBV7-2 and J is TRBJ2-2; 7 bases map to TRBD1. Germline lookup yields CDR1 SGHTA and CDR2 FQGNSA. This CDR3 region has 14 residues. Trimming cost V 7 bases and J 3 bases; bases outside gene matches: 5. CDR3 coding DNA: TGTGCCAGCAAGAACAGGGGAGACACCGGGGAGCTGTTTTTT. Protein: CASKNRGDTGELFF.

This clonotype was recorded at least ten times. V is TRBV5-6 and J is TRBJ2-5; D may be TRBD2 (6 bases). V gave up 1 base and J gave up 4 bases, with 11 bases separating them. The CDR3 is made up of 14 amino acids. Germline CDR1 is SGHDT and CDR2 is YYEEEE. CDR3 sequence: CASSLFASAETQYF. The CDR3 coding sequence is TGTGCCAGCAGCTTGTTTGCTAGCGCAGAGACCCAGTACTTC. The full variable domain, rest sourced from reference TRBV5-6 and TRBJ2-5, is DAGVTQSPTHLIKTRGQQVTLRCSPKSGHDTVSWYQQALGQGPQFIFQYYEEEERQRGNFPDRFSGHQFPNYSSELNVNALLLGDSALYLCASSLFASAETQYFGPGTRLLVL.

In its sample, this clonotype was seen a few times. The rearrangement uses TRBV15 and TRBJ1-6; the D gene is possibly TRBD1 (6 bases). The CDR3 has 14 amino acids. Trimming removed 1 base at V and 6 bases at J, with 7 bases between. The germline V gene encodes CDR1 LNHNV and CDR2 YYDKDF (reference sequence). In DNA, the CDR3 is TGTGCCACCAGCAGAGCAGGGGTTAATTCACCCCTCCACTTT. Protein product: CATSRAGVNSPLHF.

This clonotype was detected ten times or more. The chain links TRBV28 to TRBJ1-1, with a possible D match to TRBD1 (5 bases). The germline V and J ends were trimmed by 2 bases and 1 base, with 8 bases remaining between them. Germline V gene data show CDR1 as MDHEN and CDR2 as SYDVKM. CDR3 length: 14 amino acids. The CDR3: CASSLLTGNTEAFF. CDR3 in DNA: TGTGCCAGCAGTTTACTAACAGGGAACACTGAAGCTTTCTTT.

The gene calls are TRBV6-1 and TRBJ1-1; D is unresolved. V lost 6 bases and J 8 bases, leaving 10 bases between the germline ends. CDR3 size: 11 residues. The germline gives CDR1 MNHNS, CDR2 SASEGT. In DNA, the CDR3 is TGTGCCAGCAGCCGAGGGTTAGAAGCTTTCTTT. Its protein product is CASSRGLEAFF.

The table lists this clonotype with a few counts. The chain has TRBV19 and TRBJ1-1, with D possibly being TRBD1 (6 bases). The length of the CDR3 is 15 residues. V was cut by 0 bases and J by 4 bases, with 12 bases left in between. Germline V CDR1 and CDR2: LNHDA, SQIVND (reference sequence). CDR3 nucleotide sequence: TGTGCCAGTAGTATAGATCGGGGGCTTGGCACTGAAGCTTTCTTT. Protein: CASSIDRGLGTEAFF. The complete variable domain, with remaining parts taken from reference TRBV19 and TRBJ1-1, reads DGGITQSPKYLFRKEGQNVTLSCEQNLNHDAMYWYRQDPGQGLRLIYYSQIVNDFQKGDIAEGYSVSREKKESFPLTVTSAQKNPTAFYLCASSIDRGLGTEAFFGQGTRLTVV.

This chain connects TRBV6-1 to TRBJ2-5, with 7 bases that match TRBD2. With V trimmed by 7 bases and J by 1 base, 6 bases remained unmatched. The CDR3 contains 14 residues. Per the germline V gene, CDR1 is MNHNS and CDR2 is SASEGT. CDR3 residues: CASKGGVSQETQYF. In DNA, the CDR3 is TGTGCCAGCAAGGGAGGGGTGTCCCAAGAGACCCAGTACTTC.

Ten or more counts support this clonotype. V is TRBV7-2 and J is TRBJ1-1, with 10 bases that match TRBD1. V lost 6 bases and J lost 4; bases outside the gene matches: 5. CDR1 is SGHTA, CDR2 FQGNSA, per germline. This CDR3 has 14 amino acids. CDR3 in DNA: TGTGCCAGCAGAAAAGGGACAGGGGCCACTGAAGCTTTCTTT. It yields the protein CASRKGTGATEAFF. Filled out from reference TRBV7-2 and TRBJ1-1, the complete variable domain reads GAGVSQSPSNKVTEKGKDVELRCDPISGHTALYWYRQSLGQGLEFLIYFQGNSAPDKSGLPSDRFSAERTGGSVSTLTIQRTQQEDSAVYLCASRKGTGATEAFFGQGTRLTVV.

Many counts were recorded for this clonotype. The chain carries TRBV6-1 and TRBJ1-1; 8 bases map to TRBD1. Germline CDR1 reads MNHNS; CDR2 reads SASEGT. V shed 6 bases and J 4 bases; nucleotides not matched to a gene: 4. The CDR3 covers 13 residues. CDR3 residues: CASSRTGSTEAFF. DNA for the CDR3: TGTGCCAGCAGCCGGACAGGGTCCACTGAAGCTTTCTTT.

There are many counts of this clonotype. This chain links TRBV29-1 with TRBJ2-7, with D possibly called TRBD1 or TRBD2 (6 bases each). The CDR3 spans 13 residues. V shed 4 bases and J shed 3 bases, with 13 bases lying between them. The germline V gene has CDR1 SQVTM and CDR2 ANQGSEA. The CDR3 DNA reads TGCAGCGTTGGGAGAGGGGGACTCTACGAGCAGTACTTC. Encoded protein: CSVGRGGLYEQYF.

This clonotype has a count of ten or more. The CDR3 here is CASSQDLHEQYF. The CDR3 coding sequence is TGCGCCAGCAGCCAAGATCTCCACGAGCAGTACTTC. The chain recombines TRBV4-1 with TRBJ2-7, with D unclear. The CDR3 extends over 12 amino acids. The V gene's germline CDR1 is MGHRA and CDR2 YSYEKL. V gave up 0 bases and J gave up 5 bases, with 5 bases separating them.

The genes are TRBV27 and TRBJ1-4; 9 nucleotides agree with TRBD1. Germline V gene sequence: CDR1 MNHEY, CDR2 SMNVEV (reference sequence). The CDR3 sequence is 15 residues long. V was clipped by 5 bases and J by 8 bases; unmatched bases: 9. Here the CDR3 reads CASSLEGQGAEKLFF. The CDR3 DNA reads as TGTGCCAGCAGTCTAGAGGGACAGGGCGCAGAAAAACTGTTTTTT.

The rearrangement links TRBV2 to TRBJ2-5, with D uncertain. Germline V gene sequence: CDR1 SNHLY, CDR2 FYNNEI. Between the trimmed V and J ends, which lost 5 bases and 0 bases, there was a span of 10 bases. CDR3 size: 14 residues. The CDR3 spells CASSIRSNQETQYF. Here the CDR3 DNA reads TGTGCCAGCAGTATTAGATCAAACCAAGAGACCCAGTACTTC.

This clonotype was counted ten times or more. The rearrangement links TRBV12-5 to TRBJ1-4, with TRBD1 as a possible D gene (5 bases). Looked up from germline, CDR1 is LGHNT and CDR2 is FRNRAP. CDR3 length: 15 residues. Trimming cost V 1 base and J 5 bases, with 11 bases left between them. In nucleotides, the CDR3 is TGTGCTAGTGGTTTGGAGGGACGGAGAAATGAAAAACTGTTTTTT. This sequence encodes CASGLEGRRNEKLFF. The full variable domain, its missing parts supplied by reference TRBV12-5 and TRBJ1-4, is DARVTQTPRHKVTEMGQEVTMRCQPILGHNTVFWYRQTMMQGLELLAYFRNRAPLDDSGMPKDRFSAEMPDATLATLKIQPSEPRDSAVYFCASGLEGRRNEKLFFGSGTQLSVL.

In regard to this clonotype: This likely comes from a read error, as the CDR3 has no conserved phenylalanine or tryptophan at its end. The chain is built from TRBV12-5 and TRBJ1-1, with D uncertain. This CDR3 comprises 12 residues. Trimming shortened V by 10 bases and J by 6 bases, and 15 bases separated the two germline ends. Germline values: CDR1 LGHNT, CDR2 FRNRAP. The CDR3 protein is CATNTEASEAFL. CDR3 sequence (DNA): TGTGCTACCAATACAGAAGCCTCTGAAGCTTTCCTT.

V is TRBV19 and J is TRBJ2-2, with D unclear. Between the trimmed V and J ends, which lost 7 bases and 6 bases, there was a span of 9 bases. Germline loops: CDR1 LNHDA, CDR2 SQIVND (reference sequence). CDR3 size: 12 residues. CDR3 sequence reads: CASIAGAGELFF. The DNA of the CDR3 is TGTGCCAGTATCGCTGGCGCCGGGGAGCTGTTTTTT.

This clonotype was counted ten times or more. The chain uses TRBV2 and TRBJ2-2; unclear D gene. The CDR3 is 13 amino acids. The V and J ends lost 1 base and 7 bases respectively, with 7 bases between them. Germline lookup yields CDR1 SNHLY and CDR2 FYNNEI. The CDR3 DNA sequence: TGTGCCAGCAGTGAAGTAGGCGGCGGGGAGCTGTTTTTT. Translated, it gives CASSEVGGGELFF.